The present T cell receptor beta chain was sequenced within a study of cytomegalovirus exposure and HLA in healthy donors. Study results and caveats: A likely sequencing artifact accounted for one observed cluster of highly shared sequence variants.

There are a few counts of this clone. Its target is not known. The ends were cut back, 4 bases at V and 3 bases at J, with 22 bases in the middle. The germline V gene has CDR1 SGDLS and CDR2 YYNGEE. This CDR3 has 17 amino acids. PCR involved 60 Vbeta and 13 Jbeta primers. The repertoire was sequenced with immunoSEQ multiplex PCR; TCRdb's copy has only in-frame clones and lacks some. This table holds 150,000 to 180,000 clones, around 79% found once. The TCR sequence derives from a man aged 30-40 years in good health and CMV-seropositive. Sequencing was done on a sample of PBMCs. The chain has TRBV9 and TRBJ1-2; D unclear. CDR3 sequence reads: CASSIDPREGSDYGYTF. The CDR3 DNA is TGTGCCAGCAGCATAGACCCCAGAGAAGGGAGTGACTATGGCTACACCTTC.